This T cell receptor (beta chain) was observed in a study of CD8 T cells in ankylosing spondylitis. The CDR3 extends over 11 amino acids. Germline CDR1 is LGHDT and CDR2 is YNNKEL (reference sequence). V was shortened by 2 bases and J by 7 bases, with 5 bases between the two germline ends. This clonotype has more than one count but fewer than ten. From the 5' RACE reads, TCRdb called clonotypes with MiXCR, one entry per CDR3 protein. The sample has about 240,000 distinct CDR3 sequences, around 9.2% seen once. The origin of this receptor is a male donor with ankylosing spondylitis or in good health (not recorded which). The genes are TRBV3-1 and TRBJ1-2; no clear D. The sequencing sample was made of blood, either unsorted or a sorted T cell fraction (not recorded which). The DNA for the CDR3 is TGTGCCAGCAGCCAAACCACTGGCTACACCTTC. This encodes CASSQTTGYTF.